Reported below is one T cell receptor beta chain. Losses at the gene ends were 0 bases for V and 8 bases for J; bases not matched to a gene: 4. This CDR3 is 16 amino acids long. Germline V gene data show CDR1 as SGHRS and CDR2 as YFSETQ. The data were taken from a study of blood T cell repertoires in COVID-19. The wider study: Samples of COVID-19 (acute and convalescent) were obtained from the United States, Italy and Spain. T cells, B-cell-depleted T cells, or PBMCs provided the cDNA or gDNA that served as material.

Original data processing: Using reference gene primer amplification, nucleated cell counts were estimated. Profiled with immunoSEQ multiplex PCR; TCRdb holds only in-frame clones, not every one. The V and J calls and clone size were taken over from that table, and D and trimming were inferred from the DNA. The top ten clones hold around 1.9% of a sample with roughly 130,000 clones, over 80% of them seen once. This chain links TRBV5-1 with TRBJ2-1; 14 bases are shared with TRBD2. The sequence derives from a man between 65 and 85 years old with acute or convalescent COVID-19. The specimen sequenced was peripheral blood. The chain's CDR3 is CASSLASGLAGDEQFF. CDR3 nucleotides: TGCGCCAGCAGCTTGGCCTCGGGACTAGCGGGGGATGAGCAGTTCTTC. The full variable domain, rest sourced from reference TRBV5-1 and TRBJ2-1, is KAGVTQTPRYLIKTRGQQVTLSCSPISGHRSVSWYQQTPGQGLQFLFEYFSETQRNKGNFPGRFSGRQFSNSRSEMNVSTLELGDSALYLCASSLASGLAGDEQFFGPGTRLTVL.